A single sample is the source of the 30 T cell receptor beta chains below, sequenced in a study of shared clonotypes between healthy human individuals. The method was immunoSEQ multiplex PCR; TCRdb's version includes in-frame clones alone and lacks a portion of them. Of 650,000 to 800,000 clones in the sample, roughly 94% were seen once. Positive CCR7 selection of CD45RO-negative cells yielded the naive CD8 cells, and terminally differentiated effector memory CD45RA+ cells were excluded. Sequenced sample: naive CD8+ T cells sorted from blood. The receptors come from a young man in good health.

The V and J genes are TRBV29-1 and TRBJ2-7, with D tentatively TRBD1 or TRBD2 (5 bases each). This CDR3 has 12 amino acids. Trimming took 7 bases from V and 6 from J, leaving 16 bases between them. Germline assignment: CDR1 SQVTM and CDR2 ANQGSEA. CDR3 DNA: TGCAGCGCTGGAAGGGACGCCGGCGAGCAGTACTTC. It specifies CSAGRDAGEQYF.

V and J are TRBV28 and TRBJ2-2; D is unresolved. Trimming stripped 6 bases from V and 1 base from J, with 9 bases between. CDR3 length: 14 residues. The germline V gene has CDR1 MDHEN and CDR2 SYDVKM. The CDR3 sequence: CASRMDQNTGELFF. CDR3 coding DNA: TGTGCCAGCAGAATGGACCAGAACACCGGGGAGCTGTTTTTT.

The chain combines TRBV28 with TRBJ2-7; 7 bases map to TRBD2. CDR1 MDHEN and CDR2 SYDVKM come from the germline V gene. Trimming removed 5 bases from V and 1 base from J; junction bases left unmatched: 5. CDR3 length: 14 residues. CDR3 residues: CASSIPGGSYEQYF. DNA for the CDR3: TGTGCCAGCAGTATCCCGGGAGGATCCTACGAGCAGTACTTC.

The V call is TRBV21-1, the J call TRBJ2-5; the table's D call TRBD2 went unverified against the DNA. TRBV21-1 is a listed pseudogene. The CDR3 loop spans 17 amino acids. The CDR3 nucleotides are TGTGCCAGCAGCCACTTTAGCGGGAGGCCTATCCGAGAGACCCAGTACTTC. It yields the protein CASSHFSGRPIRETQYF.

CDR3 sequence (DNA): TGTGCCAGCAGCCCGACGGGGGTATTGTACGAGCAGTACTTC. Protein sequence: CASSPTGVLYEQYF. The rearrangement uses TRBV7-2 and TRBJ2-7, with D perhaps matching TRBD2 (6 bases). This CDR3 has 14 residues. Germline assignment: CDR1 SGHTA and CDR2 FQGNSA. The V end was cut by 5 bases, the J end by 4 bases, with 15 bases between. Combining the CDR3 with reference TRBV7-2 and TRBJ2-7 gives the whole variable domain GAGVSQSPSNKVTEKGKDVELRCDPISGHTALYWYRQSLGQGLEFLIYFQGNSAPDKSGLPSDRFSAERTGGSVSTLTIQRTQQEDSAVYLCASSPTGVLYEQYFGPGTRLTVT.

DNA of the CDR3: TGCGCCAGCAGCCAAGTCGACGGAGATCTGTATGGCTACACCTTC. Its protein is CASSQVDGDLYGYTF. The chain couples TRBV4-1 to TRBJ1-2, with unresolved D. The CDR3 contains 15 residues. In germline, CDR1 is MGHRA, CDR2 YSYEKL. The V gene lost 1 base and the J gene lost 5 bases, with 14 bases spanning the gap.

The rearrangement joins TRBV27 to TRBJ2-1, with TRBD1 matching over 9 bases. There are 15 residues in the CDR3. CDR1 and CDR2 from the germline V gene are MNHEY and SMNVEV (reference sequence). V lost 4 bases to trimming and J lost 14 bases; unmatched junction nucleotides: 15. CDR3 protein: CASSSTDRGGIMEFF. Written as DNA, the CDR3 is TGTGCCAGCAGTTCGACGGACAGGGGAGGAATTATGGAGTTCTTC.

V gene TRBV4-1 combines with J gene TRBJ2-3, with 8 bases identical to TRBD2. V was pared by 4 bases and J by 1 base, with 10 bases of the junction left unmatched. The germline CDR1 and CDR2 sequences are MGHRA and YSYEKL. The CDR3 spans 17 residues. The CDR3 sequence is CASSPLGTSGRTDTQYF. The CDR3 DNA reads TGCGCCAGCAGCCCGCTCGGCACTAGCGGACGCACAGATACGCAGTATTTT.

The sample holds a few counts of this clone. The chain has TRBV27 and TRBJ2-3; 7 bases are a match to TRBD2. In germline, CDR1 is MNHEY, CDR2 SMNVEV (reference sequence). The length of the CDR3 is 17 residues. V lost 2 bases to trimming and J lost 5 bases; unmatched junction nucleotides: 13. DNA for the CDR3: TGTGCCAGCAGTTTACTTGGGGGAGGGCCAGATGGAGATACGCAGTATTTT. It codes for CASSLLGGGPDGDTQYF.

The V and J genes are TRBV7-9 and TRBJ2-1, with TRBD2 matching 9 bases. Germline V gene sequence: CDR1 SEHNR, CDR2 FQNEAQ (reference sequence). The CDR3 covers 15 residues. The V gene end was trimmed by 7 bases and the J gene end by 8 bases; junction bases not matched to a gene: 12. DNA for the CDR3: TGTGCCAGCATCGTAATAGCGGGAGTAATAGATGAGCAGTTCTTC. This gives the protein CASIVIAGVIDEQFF.

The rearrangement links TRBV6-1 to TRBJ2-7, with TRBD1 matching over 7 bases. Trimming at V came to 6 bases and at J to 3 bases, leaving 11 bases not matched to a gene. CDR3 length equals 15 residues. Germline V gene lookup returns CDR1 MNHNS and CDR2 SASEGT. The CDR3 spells CASSEWTGSNYEQYF. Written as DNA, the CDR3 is TGTGCCAGCAGCGAATGGACAGGTTCGAACTACGAGCAGTACTTC.

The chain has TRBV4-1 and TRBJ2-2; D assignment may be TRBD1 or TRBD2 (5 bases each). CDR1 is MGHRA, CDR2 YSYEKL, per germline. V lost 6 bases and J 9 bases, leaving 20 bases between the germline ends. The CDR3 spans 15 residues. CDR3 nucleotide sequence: TGCGCCAGCAGACTAACCGGGACCCAAAGCCGGGAGCTGTTTTTT. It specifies CASRLTGTQSRELFF.

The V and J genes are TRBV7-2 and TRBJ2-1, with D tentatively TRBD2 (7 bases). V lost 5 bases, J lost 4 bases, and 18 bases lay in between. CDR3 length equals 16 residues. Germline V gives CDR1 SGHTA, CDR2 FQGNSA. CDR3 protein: CASSPSRGDKYNEQFF. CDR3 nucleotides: TGTGCCAGCAGCCCCAGTCGGGGGGACAAATACAATGAGCAGTTCTTC.

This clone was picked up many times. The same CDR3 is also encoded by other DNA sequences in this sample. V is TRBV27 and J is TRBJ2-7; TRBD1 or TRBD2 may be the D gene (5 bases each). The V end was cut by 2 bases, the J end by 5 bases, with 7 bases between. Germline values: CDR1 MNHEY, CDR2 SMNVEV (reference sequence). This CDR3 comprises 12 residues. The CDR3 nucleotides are TGTGCCAGCAGTTTACTGGGGGACGAGCAGTACTTC. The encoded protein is CASSLLGDEQYF.

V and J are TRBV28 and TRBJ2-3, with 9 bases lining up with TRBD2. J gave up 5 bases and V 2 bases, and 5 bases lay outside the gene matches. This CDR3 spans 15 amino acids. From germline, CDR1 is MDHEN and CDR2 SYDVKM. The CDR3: CASSLAGGGIDTQYF. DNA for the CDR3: TGTGCCAGCAGTTTAGCGGGAGGGGGTATAGATACGCAGTATTTT.

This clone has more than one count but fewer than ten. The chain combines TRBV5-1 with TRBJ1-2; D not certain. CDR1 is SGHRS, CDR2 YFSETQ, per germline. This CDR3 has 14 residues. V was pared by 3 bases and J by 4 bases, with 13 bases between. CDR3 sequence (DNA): TGCGCCAGCAGCTCGGAGTGGGAACCCTATGGCTACACCTTC. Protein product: CASSSEWEPYGYTF.

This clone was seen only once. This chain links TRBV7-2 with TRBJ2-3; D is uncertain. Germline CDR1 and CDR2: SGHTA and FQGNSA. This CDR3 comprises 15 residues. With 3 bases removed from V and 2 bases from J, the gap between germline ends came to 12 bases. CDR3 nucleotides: TGTGCCAGCAGCTTGGTCACAGCCCCCACAGATACGCAGTATTTT. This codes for CASSLVTAPTDTQYF.

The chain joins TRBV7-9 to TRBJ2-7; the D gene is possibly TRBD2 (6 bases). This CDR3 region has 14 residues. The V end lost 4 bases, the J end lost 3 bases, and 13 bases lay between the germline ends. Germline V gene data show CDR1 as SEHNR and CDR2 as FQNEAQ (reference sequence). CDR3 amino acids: CASSSGATHYEQYF. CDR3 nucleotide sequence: TGTGCCAGCAGCTCGGGAGCCACCCACTACGAGCAGTACTTC.

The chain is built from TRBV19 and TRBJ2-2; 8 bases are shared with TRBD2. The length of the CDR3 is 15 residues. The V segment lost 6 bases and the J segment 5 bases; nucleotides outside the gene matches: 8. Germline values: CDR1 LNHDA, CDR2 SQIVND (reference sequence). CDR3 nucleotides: TGTGCCAGTAGACCCCAGCGGGAGTTAACCGGGGAGCTGTTTTTT. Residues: CASRPQRELTGELFF.

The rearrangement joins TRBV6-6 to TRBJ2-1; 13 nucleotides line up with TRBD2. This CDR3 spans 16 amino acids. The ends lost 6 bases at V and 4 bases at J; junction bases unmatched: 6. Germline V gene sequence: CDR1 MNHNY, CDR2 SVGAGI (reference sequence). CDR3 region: CASRGGLAGLYNEQFF. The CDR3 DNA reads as TGTGCCAGCAGAGGGGGACTAGCGGGACTATACAATGAGCAGTTCTTC.

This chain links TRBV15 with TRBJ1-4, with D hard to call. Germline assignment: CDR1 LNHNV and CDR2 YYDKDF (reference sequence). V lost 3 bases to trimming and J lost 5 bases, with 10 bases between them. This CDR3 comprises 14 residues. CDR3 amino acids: CATSSRLGNEKLFF. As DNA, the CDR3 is TGTGCCACCAGCAGTCGTCTGGGAAATGAAAAACTGTTTTTT.

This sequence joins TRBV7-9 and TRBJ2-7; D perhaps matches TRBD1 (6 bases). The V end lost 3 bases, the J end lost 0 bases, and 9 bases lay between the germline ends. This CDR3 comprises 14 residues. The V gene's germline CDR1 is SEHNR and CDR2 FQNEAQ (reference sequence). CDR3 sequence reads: CASSFRDTSYEQYF. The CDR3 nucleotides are TGTGCCAGCAGCTTCAGGGACACCTCCTACGAGCAGTACTTC.

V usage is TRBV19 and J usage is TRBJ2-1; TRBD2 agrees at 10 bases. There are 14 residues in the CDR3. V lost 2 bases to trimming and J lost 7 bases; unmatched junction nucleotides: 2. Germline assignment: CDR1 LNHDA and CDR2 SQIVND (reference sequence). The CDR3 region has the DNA TGTGCCAGTAGTATACCGGGACTAGCGAATGAGCAGTTCTTC. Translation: CASSIPGLANEQFF.

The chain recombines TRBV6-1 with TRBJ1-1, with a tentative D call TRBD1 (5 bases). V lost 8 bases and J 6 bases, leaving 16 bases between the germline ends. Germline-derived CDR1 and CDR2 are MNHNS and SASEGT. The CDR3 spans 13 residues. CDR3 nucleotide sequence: TGTGCCAGCGCTTGGGACCGGACTTCTGAAGCTTTCTTT. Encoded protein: CASAWDRTSEAFF.

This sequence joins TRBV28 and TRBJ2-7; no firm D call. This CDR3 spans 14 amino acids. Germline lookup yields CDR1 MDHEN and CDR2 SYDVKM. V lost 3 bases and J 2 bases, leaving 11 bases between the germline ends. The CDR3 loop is CASSFSLKTYEQYF. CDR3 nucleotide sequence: TGTGCCAGCAGTTTCTCGCTAAAAACCTACGAGCAGTACTTC.

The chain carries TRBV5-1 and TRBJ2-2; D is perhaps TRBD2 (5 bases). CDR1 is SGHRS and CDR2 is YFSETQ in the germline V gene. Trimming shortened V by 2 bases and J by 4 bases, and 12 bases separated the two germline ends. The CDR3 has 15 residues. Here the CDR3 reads CASSFRRSGTGELFF. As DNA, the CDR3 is TGCGCCAGCAGCTTCCGGAGGTCGGGCACCGGGGAGCTGTTTTTT.

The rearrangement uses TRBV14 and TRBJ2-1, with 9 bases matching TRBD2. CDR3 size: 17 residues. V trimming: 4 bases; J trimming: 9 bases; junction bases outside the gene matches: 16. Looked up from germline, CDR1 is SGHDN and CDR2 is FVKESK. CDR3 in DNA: TGTGCCAGCAGCCCCCTTGGGGCGGGAGGGCCCGGGGGTGAGCAGTTCTTC. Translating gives CASSPLGAGGPGGEQFF.

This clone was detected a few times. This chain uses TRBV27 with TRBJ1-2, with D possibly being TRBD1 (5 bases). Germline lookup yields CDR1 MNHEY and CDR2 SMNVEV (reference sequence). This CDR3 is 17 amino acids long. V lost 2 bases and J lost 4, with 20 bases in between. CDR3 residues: CASSLAVVDSRFYGYTF. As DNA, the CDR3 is TGTGCCAGCAGTTTAGCGGTGGTCGACAGTCGATTCTATGGCTACACCTTC.

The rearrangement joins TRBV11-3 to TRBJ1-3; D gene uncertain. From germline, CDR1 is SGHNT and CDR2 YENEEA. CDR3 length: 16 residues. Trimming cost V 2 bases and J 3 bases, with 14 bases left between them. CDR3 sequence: CASSLIRTFFGNTIYF. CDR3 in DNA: TGTGCCAGCAGCTTAATCAGGACGTTCTTTGGAAACACCATATATTTT.

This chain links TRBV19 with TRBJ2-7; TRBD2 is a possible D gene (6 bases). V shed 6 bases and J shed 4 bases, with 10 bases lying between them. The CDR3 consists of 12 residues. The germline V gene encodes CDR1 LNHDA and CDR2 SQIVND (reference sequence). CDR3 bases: TGTGCCAGTAGCTCAGGGAGGTACGAGCAGTACTTC. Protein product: CASSSGRYEQYF.